This T cell receptor (beta chain) was sequenced for a study of shared clonotypes between healthy human individuals. Study-level information: CD4 naive and memory got three plates each, CD8 naive two, CD8 memory one. Findings and caveats of the study: Naive CD4 clonotypes were shared across a few donors at roughly 5.5%. The genetic and exposure-history diversity represented was limited by few donors.

V gave up 4 bases and J gave up 0 bases; unmatched junction bases: 8. This CDR3 is 18 amino acids long. The germline gives CDR1 SGHDN, CDR2 FVKESK. Here immunoSEQ multiplex PCR was the method, and the copy in TCRdb shows in-frame clones only, minus some. This table has roughly 570,000 clones, 98% appearing once. Only CD45RO-negative cells positively selected for CCR7 counted as naive CD8 cells, so terminally differentiated effector memory CD45RA+ cells were excluded. Healthy adults negative for HIV, lacking recent acute infections or vaccinations, served as donors. This clone was recorded once. Its target is not known.

The TCR was taken from a man between 25 and 39 years old in good health. This sequence joins TRBV14 and TRBJ2-1; TRBD2 matches at 11 bases. Sequencing input: naive CD8+ T cells sorted from blood. CDR3 coding DNA: TGTGCCAGCAGCCCAAAAAGACTAGCGGGGCCCTCCTACAATGAGCAGTTCTTC. Its protein product is CASSPKRLAGPSYNEQFF.